The 25 T cell receptor beta chains given below trace back to one sample, sequenced in a study of molecular identifiers for immune sequencing clone quantification. One entry per CDR3 protein results from TCRdb running MiXCR on the PCR reads. The sample has some 320,000 distinct CDR3 sequences, 20% to 25% seen once. Sequencing was done on a sample of naive CD8+ T cells from blood, with Jurkat cell RNA spiked in. As for subset: FACS-sorted CD8+CD4-CCR7+CD45RA+ naive T cells. The origin of the receptors is a human donor in good health. Some libraries in this study had Jurkat cell RNA spiked in.

The V gene is TRBV6-5, the J gene TRBJ1-5; 7 bases fit TRBD1. The CDR3 loop spans 15 amino acids. V lost 6 bases to trimming and J lost 0 bases; unmatched junction nucleotides: 5. CDR1 is MNHEY, CDR2 SVGAGI, per germline. The CDR3 DNA follows: TGTGCCAGCAGGGACACAGGGGATAGCAATCAGCCCCAGCATTTT. Protein sequence: CASRDTGDSNQPQHF.

This clonotype was observed at least ten times. This rearrangement joins TRBV28 to TRBJ2-5; 10 bases map to TRBD2. This CDR3 has 16 amino acids. The V and J ends lost 3 bases and 5 bases, in that order; junction bases with no gene match: 9. Germline lookup yields CDR1 MDHEN and CDR2 SYDVKM. The CDR3 spells CASSFLLLAGSETQYF. The CDR3 nucleotides are TGTGCCAGCAGTTTCCTTCTACTAGCGGGAAGTGAGACCCAGTACTTC.

This clonotype occurred a few times. The genes are TRBV19 and TRBJ2-2; the D gene is possibly TRBD2 (5 bases). The CDR3 contains 16 residues. Trimming removed 5 bases at V and 3 bases at J, with 16 bases between. Looked up from germline, CDR1 is LNHDA and CDR2 is SQIVND (reference sequence). The DNA for the CDR3 is TGTGCCAGTAGTCCCTTTTGGGGAGCTGACACCGGGGAGCTGTTTTTT. This encodes CASSPFWGADTGELFF.

Concerning this clonotype itself: At one end the junction does not follow the germline gene, possibly because of a read error. The chain is built from TRBV7-9 and TRBJ2-4; tentative D call: TRBD2 (6 bases). CDR1 is SEHNR and CDR2 is FQNEAQ in the germline V gene (reference sequence). The CDR3 totals 13 residues. The CDR3 reads CASGLAVEGVEYF. The CDR3 DNA reads as TGTGCCAGCGGCTTAGCGGTTGAAGGGGTTGAGTACTTC.

In its sample, this clonotype was seen many times. V gene TRBV12-5 combines with J gene TRBJ2-3; D is unresolved. There are 14 residues in the CDR3. V dropped 5 bases and J dropped 5 bases, with 14 bases sitting between them. Germline V lookup: CDR1 LGHNT, CDR2 FRNRAP. The CDR3 region is CASGRGKTEDTQYF. The CDR3 DNA sequence: TGTGCTAGTGGTCGCGGAAAGACGGAAGATACGCAGTATTTT.

This clonotype has ten or more counts. This chain links TRBV19 with TRBJ2-3; D not certain. Trimming cost V 5 bases and J 4 bases, with 7 bases left between them. Germline loops: CDR1 LNHDA, CDR2 SQIVND (reference sequence). This CDR3 is built from 12 residues. The CDR3 region is CASSVGSDTQYF. The CDR3 DNA is TGTGCCAGTAGTGTCGGTTCAGATACGCAGTATTTT.

At least ten counts were recorded for this clonotype. V gene TRBV12-3 or TRBV12-4 combines with J gene TRBJ1-5; tentatively, D is TRBD1 (6 bases). CDR3 length: 15 residues. V lost 4 bases to trimming and J lost 10 bases, with 20 bases between them. Here the CDR3 DNA reads TGTGCCAGCAGTTCTCTAGATTTCGCAGGGGCACCCCAGCATTTT. It codes for CASSSLDFAGAPQHF.

This clonotype was picked up many times. This chain joins TRBV2 and TRBJ2-1; TRBD1 might be the D (5 bases). Germline CDR1 SNHLY, CDR2 FYNNEI. The CDR3 extends over 14 amino acids. Trimming pared 9 bases from V and 1 base from J, leaving 13 bases between. Here the CDR3 reads CASTGPPSYNEQFF. DNA of the CDR3: TGTGCCAGTACAGGTCCCCCGTCCTACAATGAGCAGTTCTTC.

The chain employs TRBV29-1 and TRBJ1-1; D gene unclear. Germline CDR1 SQVTM, CDR2 ANQGSEA. This CDR3 is 15 amino acids long. Trimming left V 2 bases short and J 4 bases short, with 17 bases between. In DNA, the CDR3 is TGCAGCGTTGAATTGAGGGCAGGAAGGTGCACTGAAGCTTTCTTT. As protein: CSVELRAGRCTEAFF. Combining the CDR3 with reference TRBV29-1 and TRBJ1-1 gives the whole variable domain SAVISQKPSRDICQRGTSLTIQCQVDSQVTMMFWYRQQPGQSLTLIATANQGSEATYESGFVIDKFPISRPNLTFSTLTVSNMSPEDSSIYLCSVELRAGRCTEAFFGQGTRLTVV.

This rearrangement joins TRBV6-2 or TRBV6-3 to TRBJ2-1, with TRBD1 matching over 7 bases. This CDR3 has 15 amino acids. J gave up 0 bases and V 7 bases, and 6 bases lay outside the gene matches. Germline V gene sequence: CDR1 MNHEY, CDR2 SVGEGT. For the CDR3, the DNA is TGTGCCAGCAACCACGACAGGGCCTCCTACAATGAGCAGTTCTTC. Its translation: CASNHDRASYNEQFF.

The chain combines TRBV4-1 with TRBJ2-7, with D tentatively TRBD1 (7 bases). Germline lookup yields CDR1 MGHRA and CDR2 YSYEKL. V was cut by 1 base and J by 4 bases, with 17 bases left in between. The length of the CDR3 is 16 residues. DNA for the CDR3: TGCGCCAGCAGCCAAGCAGGCGGGACAGCTAATTACGAGCAGTACTTC. This codes for CASSQAGGTANYEQYF.

Ten or more counts support this clonotype. V is TRBV10-3 and J is TRBJ2-7; perhaps TRBD2 as D (5 bases). Germline CDR1 reads ENHRY; CDR2 reads SYGVKD. The CDR3 contains 14 residues. The V and J ends lost 2 bases and 3 bases respectively, with 11 bases between them. As DNA, the CDR3 is TGTGCCATCAGTGAGGCGGAGGTACTCTACGAGCAGTACTTC. It specifies CAISEAEVLYEQYF.

At least ten counts were recorded for this clonotype. CDR3 coding DNA: TGCGCCAGCAGCCAAGATCGTATAGGGACTGGAAAACTGTTTTTT. Translation: CASSQDRIGTGKLFF. This sequence joins TRBV4-3 and TRBJ1-4; D might be TRBD1 (5 bases). The CDR3 is 15 amino acids. Trimming stripped 0 bases from V and 10 bases from J, with 15 bases between. CDR1 LGHNA and CDR2 YSLEER come from the germline V gene.

This clonotype has a count of ten or more. This chain links TRBV7-9 with TRBJ1-5, with TRBD1 matching 8 bases. Germline V gene lookup returns CDR1 SEHNR and CDR2 FQNEAQ (reference sequence). The CDR3 has 14 residues. Trimming at V came to 4 bases and at J to 7 bases, leaving 6 bases not matched to a gene. The CDR3: CASSSNQGAQPQHF. The CDR3 nucleotides read TGTGCCAGCAGCTCCAATCAGGGGGCGCAGCCCCAGCATTTT.

This clonotype has a count of ten or more. The chain uses TRBV4-2 and TRBJ1-3; D is perhaps TRBD1 (5 bases). V shed 4 bases and J shed 4 bases, with 11 bases lying between them. Germline V CDR1 and CDR2: LGHNA, YNFKEQ. The CDR3 sequence is 14 residues long. CDR3 bases: TGTGCCAGCAGCCCTCTGACAGAAGGAAACACCATATATTTT. Amino acids: CASSPLTEGNTIYF.

A word on this clonotype: This may arise from a read error, as a much more abundant clone is one base away. This chain joins TRBV19 and TRBJ1-5; D gene ambiguous. Germline loops: CDR1 LNHDA, CDR2 SQIVND (reference sequence). Trimming removed 8 bases at V and 2 bases at J, with 7 bases between. The CDR3 covers 12 residues. The CDR3 nucleotides are TGTGCCAGTGGCCGGGGCAATCAGCCCCAGCATTTT. Its protein product is CASGRGNQPQHF.

This clonotype was counted at least ten times. This chain uses TRBV29-1 with TRBJ1-3, with D possibly matching TRBD1 (6 bases). Trimming left V 3 bases short and J 5 bases short, with 8 bases between. The length of the CDR3 is 12 residues. CDR1 is SQVTM and CDR2 is ANQGSEA in the germline V gene. CDR3 in DNA: TGCAGCGTTGACAGGGGTCGAAACACCATATATTTT. Its protein is CSVDRGRNTIYF.

With regard to this clonotype: This may arise from a read error, as a much more abundant clone is one base away. A read error is likely, as this CDR3 ends without the conserved phenylalanine or tryptophan. The chain uses TRBV2 and TRBJ1-1; D not certain. Germline CDR1 and CDR2: SNHLY and FYNNEI. The CDR3 contains 14 residues. Trimming left V 6 bases short and J 3 bases short, with 14 bases between. CDR3 in amino acids: CASRPGTRDTEAFL. DNA for the CDR3: TGTGCCAGCAGGCCCGGTACTCGGGACACTGAAGCTTTCCTT.

The chain joins TRBV15 to TRBJ2-7, with 7 bases matching TRBD1. This CDR3 has 15 residues. V lost 0 bases and J lost 3; bases outside the gene matches: 5. CDR1 LNHNV and CDR2 YYDKDF come from the germline V gene (reference sequence). DNA of the CDR3: TGTGCCACCAGCAGAGATCGGGACAGCCACTACGAGCAGTACTTC. It is translated as CATSRDRDSHYEQYF.

Remarks on this clonotype: A much larger clone lies one base from this, so it may be a read error. The chain links TRBV5-5 to TRBJ1-4; a possible D gene is TRBD1 (5 bases). Germline CDR1 is SGHKS and CDR2 is YYEKEE (reference sequence). The CDR3 runs 14 residues. The CDR3 nucleotides read TGTGCCAGCGGCTTGGGGCCTGAGGATGAAAAACTGTTTTTT. Translating it yields CASGLGPEDEKLFF.

In this sample, this clonotype turned up many times. V usage is TRBV7-9 and J usage is TRBJ2-3; unclear D gene. Trimming shortened V by 3 bases and J by 1 base, and 14 bases separated the two germline ends. Germline V lookup: CDR1 SEHNR, CDR2 FQNEAQ (reference sequence). This CDR3 spans 16 amino acids. The CDR3: CASSFPTVQGTDTQYF. DNA of the CDR3: TGTGCCAGCAGCTTCCCGACCGTCCAGGGCACAGATACGCAGTATTTT.

This clonotype has a handful of counts. The V gene is TRBV5-8, the J gene TRBJ2-3; 7 bases fit TRBD1. CDR1 is SGHTS, CDR2 YDEGEE, per germline. This CDR3 has 15 amino acids. With V trimmed by 3 bases and J by 6 bases, 10 bases remained unmatched. The chain's CDR3 is CASSSGTVHVDTQYF. CDR3 in DNA: TGTGCCAGCAGCTCCGGGACAGTTCACGTCGATACGCAGTATTTT.

This clonotype was observed at least ten times. This chain connects TRBV2 to TRBJ1-1; 7 positions match TRBD1. There are 14 residues in the CDR3. Per the germline V gene, CDR1 is SNHLY and CDR2 is FYNNEI. J gave up 3 bases and V 3 bases, and 4 bases lay outside the gene matches. The chain's CDR3 is CASSDSGTDTEAFF. The CDR3 nucleotides are TGTGCCAGCAGTGACTCTGGGACAGACACTGAAGCTTTCTTT.

The genes are TRBV10-2 and TRBJ2-3, with a possible D match to TRBD1 (6 bases). The CDR3 loop spans 15 amino acids. Trimming left V 2 bases short and J 0 bases short, with 9 bases between. Per the germline V gene, CDR1 is WSHSY and CDR2 is SAAADI. This chain's CDR3 is CASSEEGESTDTQYF. The CDR3 bases are TGCGCCAGCAGTGAGGAGGGGGAGAGCACAGATACGCAGTATTTT.

In this sample, this clonotype turned up once. The V and J genes are TRBV13 and TRBJ2-7; TRBD2 is a possible D gene (7 bases). The CDR3 has 15 residues. Trimming removed 5 bases at V and 4 bases at J, with 18 bases between. Germline V gene sequence: CDR1 PRHDT, CDR2 FYEKMQ (reference sequence). Here the CDR3 reads CASSTGRGALYEQYF. CDR3 nucleotide sequence: TGTGCCAGCAGCACGGGACGGGGGGCGTTGTACGAGCAGTACTTC.